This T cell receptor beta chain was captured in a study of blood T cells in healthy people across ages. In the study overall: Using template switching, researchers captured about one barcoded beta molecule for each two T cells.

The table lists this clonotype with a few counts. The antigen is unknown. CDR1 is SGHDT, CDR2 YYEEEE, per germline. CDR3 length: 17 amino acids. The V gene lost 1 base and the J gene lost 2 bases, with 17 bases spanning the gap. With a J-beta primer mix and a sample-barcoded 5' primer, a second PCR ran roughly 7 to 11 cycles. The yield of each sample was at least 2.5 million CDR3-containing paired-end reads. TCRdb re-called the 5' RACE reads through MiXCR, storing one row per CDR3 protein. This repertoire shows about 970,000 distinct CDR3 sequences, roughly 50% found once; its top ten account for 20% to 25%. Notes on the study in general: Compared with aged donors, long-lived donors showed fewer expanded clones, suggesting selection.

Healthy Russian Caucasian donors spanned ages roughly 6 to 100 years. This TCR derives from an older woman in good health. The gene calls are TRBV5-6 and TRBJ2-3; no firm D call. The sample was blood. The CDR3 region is CASSLLRPPVLTDTQYF. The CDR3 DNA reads TGTGCCAGCAGCTTGCTTCGTCCCCCCGTACTCACAGATACGCAGTATTTT.